The 6 T cell receptor beta chains in this list originate from one sample, sequenced in a study of blood T cell repertoires in COVID-19. Profiling relied on immunoSEQ multiplex PCR, and the TCRdb table lists in-frame clones only, not all of them. The sample includes about 210,000 clones, 88% of them seen just once. Material: peripheral blood. The receptors stem from a man between 18 and 29 years old with active or convalescent COVID-19.

This clone was observed once. This sequence joins TRBV5-4 and TRBJ1-2; maybe TRBD1 (6 bases). CDR1 is SGHNT, CDR2 YYREEE, per germline (reference sequence). Trimming stripped 4 bases from V and 8 bases from J, with 18 bases between. This CDR3 comprises 14 residues. The CDR3, as DNA: TGTGCCAGCAGCCGTACAGGGCTTTACGCGGGCTACACCTTC. It yields the protein CASSRTGLYAGYTF. Together with reference TRBV5-4 and TRBJ1-2, the CDR3 gives the full variable domain: ETGVTQSPTHLIKTRGQQVTLRCSSQSGHNTVSWYQQALGQGPQFIFQYYREEENGRGNFPPRFSGLQFPNYSSELNVNALELDDSALYLCASSRTGLYAGYTFGSGTRLTVV.

The V gene is TRBV18, the J gene TRBJ2-2; 9 nucleotides align to TRBD1. This CDR3 has 17 residues. The V and J ends lost 6 bases and 3 bases, in that order; junction bases with no gene match: 11. CDR1 is KGHSH and CDR2 is LQKENI in the germline V gene. The CDR3 region has the DNA TGTGCCAGCTCTACCACGTTGACAGGGGGAGACACCGGGGAGCTGTTTTTT. Translating gives CASSTTLTGGDTGELFF.

The chain combines TRBV18 with TRBJ2-1; D gene uncertain. The germline CDR1 and CDR2 sequences are KGHSH and LQKENI. The V end lost 3 bases, the J end lost 10 bases, and 16 bases lay between the germline ends. The CDR3 is 14 residues long. The chain's CDR3 is CASSPLNEATEQFF. The CDR3 nucleotides read TGTGCCAGCTCACCCTTGAACGAAGCTACGGAGCAGTTCTTC.

This clone was picked up one time. The chain links TRBV19 to TRBJ2-3; 7 bases agree with TRBD1. Germline CDR1 LNHDA, CDR2 SQIVND (reference sequence). The junction had 7 bases not matched to a gene; V was cut back by 2 bases and J by 5 bases. The CDR3 runs to 15 residues. The CDR3 region is CASSIRQGVLDTQYF. The CDR3 nucleotides read TGTGCCAGTAGTATAAGACAGGGTGTTTTAGATACGCAGTATTTT.

The V call is TRBV6-5, the J call TRBJ2-3; D gene uncertain. V dropped 6 bases and J dropped 1 base, with 11 bases sitting between them. CDR3 length: 14 residues. CDR1 is MNHEY and CDR2 is SVGAGI in the germline V gene. CDR3 sequence reads: CASRQVVGTDTQYF. As DNA, the CDR3 is TGTGCCAGCAGGCAGGTTGTGGGCACAGATACGCAGTATTTT.

J is TRBJ1-1 and V is TRBV5-4; no clear D. The CDR3 length is 16 residues. The V gene's germline CDR1 is SGHNT and CDR2 YYREEE (reference sequence). Trimming removed 4 bases at V and 0 bases at J, with 16 bases between. The CDR3 region has the DNA TGTGCCAGCAGCGCTGTTGGAGGGATGGTGAACACTGAAGCTTTCTTT. Its protein is CASSAVGGMVNTEAFF.